This entry concerns a single T cell receptor beta chain. Those enrolled in Seattle joined during active infection and were followed longitudinally afterward. V shed 10 bases and J 5 bases; nucleotides not matched to a gene: 15. Germline V CDR1 and CDR2: LGHDT, YNNKEL (reference sequence). The CDR3 length is 15 residues. In the study's own analysis: Cell counts per sample came from amplifying reference gene primers. Sequenced by immunoSEQ multiplex PCR; TCRdb stores in-frame clones only, minus some. For V, J and clone size, that table is used; D and trimming come from the DNA. Of fewer than 300,000 clones listed, 75% to 90% are singletons. The sample is drawn from a study of blood T cell repertoires in COVID-19. Overall study context: Italy, Spain and the United States were the sources of the convalescent and acute COVID-19 samples.

The sequence was obtained from a woman between 45 and 60 years old with COVID-19, enrolled during active disease. The V and J genes are TRBV3-1 (or the pseudogene TRBV3-2) and TRBJ2-3; the match to TRBD2 covers 7 bases. Specimen: peripheral blood. The CDR3 bases are TGTGCCACCTCGGGGGGAGGGCCGCTCGGAGATACGCAGTATTTT. Protein product: CATSGGGPLGDTQYF.